These T cell receptor beta chains were read from a single sample in a study of response to subunit inactivated influenza vaccine. Using its own MiXCR run on the RT-PCR reads, TCRdb lists one record per CDR3 protein. The sample consists of almost 600,000 distinct CDR3 sequences, around 13% of them appearing once. The source was PBMCs from blood, collected 11 to 12 days after vaccination. These receptor sequences come from a man aged 45-65 years who received an inactivated influenza vaccine. Both conserved end residues are trimmed from each CDR3.

j_call	v_call	cdr3_aa
TRBJ2-1	TRBV5-1	ASSLDRPRAVGEQF
TRBJ1-5	TRBV7-9	ASSLDSLNQPQH
TRBJ2-5	TRBV20-1	SATPSGHFQETQY
TRBJ2-2	TRBV6-5	ASSYSDRATGELF
TRBJ2-3	TRBV7-8	ASSLSAMQVADTQY
TRBJ2-3	TRBV20-1	SASTLADSTDTQY
TRBJ2-7	TRBV4-1	ASSQISGRNSGQY
TRBJ1-2	TRBV11-1	ASSLLSTFRREGDYGYT
TRBJ2-7	TRBV7-2	ASSMTSGNIYEQY
TRBJ1-5	TRBV4-1	ASSLEDRGRAYTSNQPQH
TRBJ1-2	TRBV6-5	ASSYGVVREGGYT
TRBJ2-1	TRBV20-1	SARDLAGNNEQF
TRBJ1-6	TRBV7-3	ASSRGLVNSPLH
TRBJ2-5	TRBV15	ATSRKGGYQETQY
TRBJ2-3	TRBV29-1	SGYTSSGSLNTQY
TRBJ2-2	TRBV7-2	ASSLVWSWKGSGELF
TRBJ1-1	TRBV7-2	ASSLEVRMNTEAF